A selection of T cell receptor beta chains follows, all from one sample in a study of beta chain features in type 1 diabetes. Assay used: immunoSEQ multiplex PCR; TCRdb lists only in-frame clones, some missing. The table records some 410,000 clones, approximately 13% of them present only once. Material for sequencing was naive CD4+ T cells from blood. These TCRs come from a man aged 30-40 years in good health. The CDR3 runs from the conserved cysteine through the conserved F or W. The D gene is left open where the match is weak. Some rows have no size entry. The others give once, few or many, or a class for an expanded clone.

cdr3_nt cdr3_aa clone_size j_call v_call d_call
TGTGCCTGGAATCTCCGGACCATGGCAGATACGCAGTATTTT CAWNLRTMADTQYF - TRBJ2-3 TRBV30 -
TGTGCCAGCAGCGCGACCCGGGAAGGGGAGACCCAGTACTTC CASSATREGETQYF - TRBJ2-5 TRBV7-9 -
TGCGCCAGCAGCCAAGGGCTTGACAGGATCTCCTACGAGCAGTACTTC CASSQGLDRISYEQYF - TRBJ2-7 TRBV4-3 -
TGTGCCAGCAGCTTATCCGGACGGGATAATTCACCCCTCCACTTT CASSLSGRDNSPLHF few TRBJ1-6 TRBV7-2 -
TGTGCCAGCAGCGTAGGCTATTCAGAGACCCAGTACTTC CASSVGYSETQYF - TRBJ2-5 TRBV9 -
TGTGCCTGGGGTAGGCTGGCTGAAGCTTTCTTT CAWGRLAEAFF - TRBJ1-1 TRBV30 -
TGTGCCAGCAGTGAATATTGGGGGAAGGAAGAAAAACTGTTTTTT CASSEYWGKEEKLFF - TRBJ1-4 TRBV25-1 -
TGCGCCAGCAGCATCCGTCCCGGGACAGCGCAAGAGACCCAGTACTTC CASSIRPGTAQETQYF few TRBJ2-5 TRBV5-1 TRBD1
TGTGCCAGCAGTTCGCGGGCCCTCCGGAACACTGAAGCTTTCTTT CASSSRALRNTEAFF - TRBJ1-1 TRBV25-1 -
TGTGCCAGCAACGAAGGGGCGTGGGACGAGCAGTACTTC CASNEGAWDEQYF - TRBJ2-7 TRBV7-9 -
TGCGCCAGCAGCCGACCCGGGACAGGGCAAACCTACGAGCAGTACTTC CASSRPGTGQTYEQYF - TRBJ2-7 TRBV4-1 TRBD1
TGTGCCAGCTCATTAAGCTCTGGGGCCAACGTCCTGACTTTC CASSLSSGANVLTF - TRBJ2-6 TRBV18 -
TGTGCCAGCAGCTACACAGATACGCAGTATTTT CASSYTDTQYF many TRBJ2-3 TRBV7-9 -
TGCAGCGTTGACCCAAGTAAAGAGACCCAGTACTTC CSVDPSKETQYF few TRBJ2-5 TRBV29-1 -
TGCAGCGTGGCAACAGGGGGGGGCGCAGATACGCAGTATTTT CSVATGGGADTQYF few TRBJ2-3 TRBV29-1 -